This entry is about one T cell receptor (beta chain). The antigen is unknown. The sample comes from a study of human T cells and chemical hapten exposure. Findings of the study overall: DPC sensitization left the count of TCRs above 1 in 1000 unchanged.

The time point is: pre-sensitization, week 0. Treatment indicated: therapeutic diphenylcyclopropenone sensitization with weekly scalp DPC. Total RNA was isolated from unfractionated whole blood. Germline V gives CDR1 MNHEY, CDR2 SMNVEV (reference sequence). The CDR3 consists of 11 residues. V lost 4 bases and J 7 bases, leaving 7 bases between the germline ends. Attachment of unique molecular identifiers to individual cDNA molecules was performed in the library. From the RACE reads, TCRdb called clonotypes with MiXCR, one entry per CDR3 protein. This sample yields roughly 100,000 distinct CDR3 sequences, of which less than 15% are seen a single time; over 1.5% belongs to the top ten.

The clonotype comes from a woman in her fifties or sixties with alopecia areata. Some clones in this sample may be carry-over from other donors' samples. This material consisted of whole blood, taken in connection with sensitization to the hapten diphenylcyclopropenone (DPC). This chain uses TRBV27 with TRBJ2-5, with D uncertain. Here the CDR3 reads CASSSLGTQYF. In nucleotides, the CDR3 is TGTGCCAGCAGTTCACTGGGGACCCAGTACTTC.